The next 27 T cell receptor beta chains were all read from a single sample in a study of T cell responses to AZD1222 COVID-19 vaccine. The table came from immunoSEQ multiplex PCR; TCRdb's copy has only in-frame clones and leaves some out. This table has roughly 260,000 clones, over 85% appearing once. The sequenced sample was peripheral blood, obtained on day 0 of AZD1222 vaccination. The origin of the receptors is an adult in good health.

The chain joins TRBV6-4 to TRBJ2-3, with TRBD2 as a possible D gene (6 bases). The length of the CDR3 is 15 residues. Trimming removed 6 bases from V and 6 bases from J, with 19 bases in between. Germline CDR1 and CDR2: MRHNA and SNTAGT. This chain's CDR3 is CASSDPGGNRDTQYF. CDR3 sequence (DNA): TGTGCCAGCAGCGACCCAGGAGGGAATAGGGATACGCAGTATTTT.

The chain links TRBV5-4 to TRBJ1-1; D call uncertain. CDR3 size: 14 residues. Germline CDR1 SGHNT, CDR2 YYREEE (reference sequence). V was cut by 0 bases and J by 8 bases, with 14 bases left in between. The CDR3 is CASSLAGRMEEAFF. DNA for the CDR3: TGTGCCAGCAGCTTGGCCGGTAGAATGGAAGAAGCTTTCTTT.

J is TRBJ1-1 and V is TRBV5-1; D is undetermined. The CDR3 is 15 amino acids. V was clipped by 1 base and J by 1 base, with 11 bases between them. Germline lookup yields CDR1 SGHRS and CDR2 YFSETQ. The CDR3 protein is CASSLRVGQNTEAFF. CDR3 DNA: TGCGCCAGCAGCTTGAGGGTCGGCCAGAACACTGAAGCTTTCTTT.

The rearrangement links TRBV23-1 to TRBJ2-1; possible D gene TRBD1, 5 bases. TRBV23-1 is flagged as an ORF with uncertain function. The CDR3 length is 14 residues. V was trimmed by 3 bases and J by 1 base, leaving 7 bases between them. CDR3 nucleotides: TGCGCCAGCAGTCATCGACAGTCCTACAATGAGCAGTTCTTC. The encoded protein is CASSHRQSYNEQFF.

The rearrangement uses TRBV19 and TRBJ1-6; no definite D call. With 4 bases removed from V and 10 bases from J, the gap between germline ends came to 11 bases. The germline V gene encodes CDR1 LNHDA and CDR2 SQIVND (reference sequence). This CDR3 has 13 amino acids. CDR3 DNA sequence: TGTGCCAGTAGTACAGGTCTGCGATCACCCCTCCACTTT. Protein: CASSTGLRSPLHF.

This clone was seen a few times. The chain links TRBV6-5 to TRBJ2-5; D is uncertain. There are 13 residues in the CDR3. Per the germline V gene, CDR1 is MNHEY and CDR2 is SVGAGI. V lost 7 bases and J lost 3, with 12 bases in between. CDR3 residues: CASKPSLKETQYF. The CDR3 region has the DNA TGTGCCAGCAAACCCTCGTTGAAAGAGACCCAGTACTTC.

Turning to this clone: Germline and junction disagree at one end, which may indicate a read error. V gene TRBV11-2 combines with J gene TRBJ2-5, with a weak D call TRBD2 (6 bases). Germline CDR1 is SGHAT and CDR2 is FQNNGV. The CDR3 runs to 13 residues. CDR3 DNA: TGTGCCAGCAGCTCCTCCGGGACTCCTATTATAAACTTC. Translating it yields CASSSSGTPIINF.

The gene calls are TRBV24-1 and TRBJ2-5; D possibly uses TRBD1 or TRBD2 (7 bases each). V lost 4 bases and J 3 bases, leaving 14 bases between the germline ends. From germline, CDR1 is KGHDR and CDR2 SFDVKD. The CDR3 sequence is 15 residues long. The CDR3 DNA is TGTGCCACCAGTGAAAGACAGGGAGGGAAAGAGACCCAGTACTTC. Encoded protein: CATSERQGGKETQYF.

This clone was recorded only once. V is TRBV28 and J is TRBJ2-7; tentatively, D is TRBD1 (6 bases). Germline V CDR1 and CDR2: MDHEN, SYDVKM. V was shortened by 3 bases and J by 4 bases, with 13 bases between the two germline ends. The CDR3 totals 14 residues. CDR3 sequence (DNA): TGTGCCAGCAGTTTGACGGGACACCTTTACGAGCAGTACTTC. This codes for CASSLTGHLYEQYF.

A word on this clone: Within the sample, other DNA sequences also encode this same CDR3. This chain links TRBV18 with TRBJ1-1; D uncertain. This CDR3 has 13 amino acids. Trimming removed 5 bases at V and 1 base at J, with 8 bases between. Looked up from germline, CDR1 is KGHSH and CDR2 is LQKENI. The CDR3 here is CASSAQRNTEAFF. The CDR3 coding sequence is TGTGCCAGCTCAGCCCAGAGGAACACTGAAGCTTTCTTT.

This sequence joins TRBV18 and TRBJ2-7; D call uncertain. V lost 6 bases to trimming and J lost 2 bases, with 5 bases between them. Per the germline V gene, CDR1 is KGHSH and CDR2 is LQKENI. This CDR3 contains 11 residues. DNA of the CDR3: TGTGCCAGCTCTGGGGCCTACGAGCAGTACTTC. Its translation is CASSGAYEQYF.

A remark on this clone: Other DNA sequences in the sample encode the same CDR3. The V call is TRBV5-1, the J call TRBJ2-7; no clear D gene. Germline lookup yields CDR1 SGHRS and CDR2 YFSETQ. The CDR3 contains 13 residues. V was cut by 3 bases and J by 7 bases, with 14 bases left in between. This CDR3 reads CASSSGPTGEQYF. The CDR3 nucleotides are TGCGCCAGCAGCTCGGGCCCTACCGGGGAGCAGTACTTC.

The genes are TRBV18 and TRBJ1-1, with TRBD1 as a possible D gene (5 bases). CDR1 KGHSH and CDR2 LQKENI come from the germline V gene. CDR3 size: 15 residues. Trimming pared 2 bases from V and 0 bases from J, leaving 10 bases between. The CDR3 protein is CASSPGAGMNTEAFF. The CDR3 nucleotides are TGTGCCAGCTCACCAGGGGCAGGGATGAACACTGAAGCTTTCTTT.

About this clone: This specimen includes other DNA sequences encoding the same CDR3. The chain is built from TRBV5-1 and TRBJ2-1; D may be TRBD2 (5 bases). The CDR3 loop spans 15 amino acids. Germline V lookup: CDR1 SGHRS, CDR2 YFSETQ. Between the trimmed V and J ends, which lost 1 base and 3 bases, there was a span of 11 bases. CDR3 bases: TGCGCCAGCAGCTTGATTGCCGGGGACTACAATGAGCAGTTCTTC. It translates to CASSLIAGDYNEQFF.

The gene calls are TRBV29-1 and TRBJ2-2, with D maybe TRBD2 (6 bases). Germline CDR1 and CDR2: SQVTM and ANQGSEA. The V end was cut by 5 bases, the J end by 2 bases, with 12 bases between. CDR3 size: 14 residues. The CDR3 region is CSVRPGTNTGELFF. The DNA of the CDR3 is TGCAGCGTTCGTCCAGGGACTAACACCGGGGAGCTGTTTTTT.

This clone appeared once. The rearrangement links TRBV19 to TRBJ1-1; D is perhaps TRBD1 (5 bases). Germline values: CDR1 LNHDA, CDR2 SQIVND (reference sequence). Trimming removed 4 bases at V and 0 bases at J, with 15 bases between. This CDR3 region has 16 residues. The CDR3 DNA reads as TGTGCCAGTAGTACCTCAGGGAGAAGACTGAACACTGAAGCTTTCTTT. Its translation is CASSTSGRRLNTEAFF.

V and J are TRBV4-3 and TRBJ2-1; a weak D match, TRBD1 (5 bases). The CDR3 covers 16 residues. Germline V lookup: CDR1 LGHNA, CDR2 YSLEER. V was cut by 1 base and J by 0 bases, with 10 bases left in between. The CDR3 sequence is CASSQAQGSSYNEQFF. The CDR3 DNA follows: TGCGCCAGCAGCCAAGCTCAGGGAAGCTCCTACAATGAGCAGTTCTTC.

The chain links TRBV7-9 to TRBJ2-7; 7 bases are a match to TRBD1. This CDR3 contains 15 residues. After removal of 5 bases from V and 7 bases from J, the junction contained 14 bases not matched to a gene. Germline V CDR1 and CDR2: SEHNR, FQNEAQ (reference sequence). For the CDR3, the DNA is TGTGCCAGCAGCCCAGGGACAGTGGGGGTAGAGGAGCAGTACTTC. Protein product: CASSPGTVGVEEQYF.

V usage is TRBV30 and J usage is TRBJ2-7; the D gene is possibly TRBD2 (7 bases). V was pared by 3 bases and J by 6 bases, with 15 bases between. Germline CDR1 is GTSNPN and CDR2 is SVGIG (reference sequence). The CDR3 extends over 13 amino acids. The CDR3 loop reads CAWRAGAGTEQYF. CDR3 in DNA: TGTGCCTGGAGGGCGGGGGCAGGGACCGAGCAGTACTTC.

The chain recombines TRBV7-9 with TRBJ2-2; 7 nucleotides match TRBD2. V shed 1 base and J 3 bases; nucleotides not matched to a gene: 2. The CDR3 consists of 15 residues. The V gene's germline CDR1 is SEHNR and CDR2 FQNEAQ (reference sequence). The CDR3 sequence: CASSLGTRYTGELFF. The CDR3 nucleotides read TGTGCCAGCAGCTTAGGGACTAGATACACCGGGGAGCTGTTTTTT. Supplemented by reference TRBV7-9 and TRBJ2-2, the full variable domain reads DTGVSQNPRHKITKRGQNVTFRCDPISEHNRLYWYRQTLGQGPEFLTYFQNEAQLEKSRLLSDRFSAERPKGSFSTLEIQRTEQGDSAMYLCASSLGTRYTGELFFGEGSRLTVL.

The V and J genes are TRBV30 and TRBJ1-1; the match to TRBD1 covers 9 bases. The V gene end was trimmed by 5 bases and the J gene end by 3 bases; junction bases not matched to a gene: 7. There are 14 residues in the CDR3. The V gene's germline CDR1 is GTSNPN and CDR2 SVGIG (reference sequence). Here the CDR3 reads CAWGQGLSYTEAFF. In DNA form, the CDR3 reads TGTGCCTGGGGACAGGGGCTATCTTACACTGAAGCTTTCTTT.

V usage is TRBV10-3 and J usage is TRBJ2-7; no reliable D call. CDR3 length: 16 amino acids. Germline CDR1 and CDR2: ENHRY and SYGVKD. With 3 bases removed from V and 3 bases from J, the gap between germline ends came to 18 bases. In DNA form, the CDR3 reads TGTGCCATCAGTGACCCCCCCTTGACAACCATCTACGAGCAGTACTTC. Residues: CAISDPPLTTIYEQYF.

V gene TRBV28 combines with J gene TRBJ2-7; tentatively, D is TRBD2 (5 bases). V gave up 2 bases and J gave up 4 bases, with 12 bases separating them. Germline V gene sequence: CDR1 MDHEN, CDR2 SYDVKM. The CDR3 consists of 14 residues. The CDR3 DNA reads as TGTGCCAGCAGTTTAATCGGGATCATTTACGAGCAGTACTTC. This gives the protein CASSLIGIIYEQYF.

V usage is TRBV10-3 and J usage is TRBJ2-3; the D gene is possibly TRBD2 (7 bases). The CDR3 is made up of 16 amino acids. Deletions cut 4 bases from V and 5 bases from J, with 19 bases between. Germline V gives CDR1 ENHRY, CDR2 SYGVKD. The CDR3 spells CAISAGGPGAGDTQYF. The CDR3 coding sequence is TGTGCCATCAGTGCGGGGGGCCCGGGGGCGGGAGATACGCAGTATTTT.

This chain links TRBV6-5 with TRBJ1-5; D might be TRBD1 (5 bases). Germline V gene data show CDR1 as MNHEY and CDR2 as SVGAGI. The CDR3 has 14 residues. The V and J ends lost 5 bases and 2 bases respectively, with 10 bases between them. The CDR3 DNA follows: TGTGCCAGCAGTCTCCGGGACGGCAATCAGCCCCAGCATTTT. Translated, it gives CASSLRDGNQPQHF.

V is TRBV7-8 and J is TRBJ2-5, with a tentative D call TRBD2 (7 bases). V shed 1 base and J shed 5 bases, with 14 bases lying between them. The CDR3 is 15 residues long. Germline-derived CDR1 and CDR2 are SGHVS and FQNEAQ. CDR3 nucleotides: TGTGCCAGCAGCTTAGGTCTGGGGGGGCGGGAGACCCAGTACTTC. Its translation is CASSLGLGGRETQYF.

This clone has just one count. V gene TRBV2 combines with J gene TRBJ1-2; possible D gene TRBD1, 5 bases. Germline V gene lookup returns CDR1 SNHLY and CDR2 FYNNEI. There are 13 residues in the CDR3. Trimming took off 6 bases at V and 7 bases at J, with 15 bases between the two ends. The DNA of the CDR3 is TGTGCCAGCAGGAGGGACGTCGGGGGTGGCTACACCTTC. Amino acid sequence: CASRRDVGGGYTF.